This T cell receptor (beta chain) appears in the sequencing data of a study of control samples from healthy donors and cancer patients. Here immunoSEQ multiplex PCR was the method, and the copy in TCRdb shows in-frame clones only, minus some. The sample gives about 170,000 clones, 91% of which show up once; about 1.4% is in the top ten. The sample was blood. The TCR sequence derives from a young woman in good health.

DNA for the CDR3: TGTGCCACCAGCTTCCGGGACGGTTTTAACTATGGCTACACCTTC. It specifies CATSFRDGFNYGYTF. V gene TRBV15 combines with J gene TRBJ1-2; D may be TRBD1 (5 bases). Germline V CDR1 and CDR2: LNHNV, YYDKDF (reference sequence). V lost 5 bases and J lost 1, with 14 bases in between. CDR3 length: 15 residues. The full variable domain, rest sourced from reference TRBV15 and TRBJ1-2, is DAMVIQNPRYQVTQFGKPVTLSCSQTLNHNVMYWYQQKSSQAPKLLFHYYDKDFNNEADTPDNFQSRRPNTSFCFLDIRSPGLGDTAMYLCATSFRDGFNYGYTFGSGTRLTVV.